One sample yielded the 11 T cell receptor beta chains listed below, sequenced in a study of beta chain features in type 1 diabetes (dated by TCRdb to about 2018). Overall study results and their limits: A moderate but significant shortening of TCRB CDR3 length was observed in type 1 diabetes patients in all four CD4+ subsets.

Their cognate antigens are unknown. The library was built by means of the immunoSEQ multiplex PCR assay. All of the isolated RNA was reverse transcribed with the High Capacity cDNA Reverse Transcription Kit, so expressed TCRB transcripts were sequenced. Held by TCRdb, this immuneACCESS table contains in-frame sequences only and omits some clones. Under half of the omission traces to an unresolved V gene where checked; the cause of the rest is unknown. This sample comprises 600,000 to 700,000 clones, 12% of them detected only once. The ten largest clones capture over 0.1% of the sample. Sequences were obtained from naive CD4+ T cells from blood. This specimen's cell subset or site label, interpreted: true naive CD4+ T cells. The receptors stem from a man aged 30 to 39 with type 1 diabetes.

V gene TRBV5-4 combines with J gene TRBJ2-6; D unclear. This CDR3 contains 14 residues. V lost 1 base to trimming and J lost 0 bases, with 2 bases between them. Germline V gene sequence: CDR1 SGHNT, CDR2 YYREEE (reference sequence). The CDR3 loop reads CASSLYSGANVLTF. CDR3 bases: TGTGCCAGCAGCTTGTACTCTGGGGCCAACGTCCTGACTTTC.

The table lists this clone with a few counts. Other DNA sequences in this specimen translate into the identical CDR3. The chain combines TRBV10-3 with TRBJ2-1; D uncertain. CDR3 size: 11 residues. Trimming removed 3 bases from V and 4 bases from J, with 1 base in between. CDR1 and CDR2 (germline): ENHRY, SYGVKD. The CDR3 sequence: CAISEYNEQFF. As DNA, the CDR3 is TGTGCCATCAGTGAATACAATGAGCAGTTCTTC.

V usage is TRBV5-1 and J usage is TRBJ2-3; 7 bases map to TRBD2. With V trimmed by 6 bases and J by 4 bases, 11 bases remained unmatched. The CDR3 spans 15 residues. Per germline, CDR1 SGHRS and CDR2 YFSETQ. CDR3: CASIEGPRGADTQYF. CDR3 DNA sequence: TGCGCCAGCATAGAGGGTCCACGGGGGGCAGATACGCAGTATTTT. Complete variable domain (other parts from reference TRBV5-1 and TRBJ2-3): KAGVTQTPRYLIKTRGQQVTLSCSPISGHRSVSWYQQTPGQGLQFLFEYFSETQRNKGNFPGRFSGRQFSNSRSEMNVSTLELGDSALYLCASIEGPRGADTQYFGPGTRLTVL.

The table lists this clone with a few counts. The CDR3 is CASSVGDSPTYGYTF. Here the CDR3 DNA reads TGTGCCAGCAGCGTGGGGGACAGTCCGACCTATGGCTACACCTTC. The chain uses TRBV9 and TRBJ1-2; 7 nucleotides match TRBD1. The germline V gene has CDR1 SGDLS and CDR2 YYNGEE. The junction had 8 bases not matched to a gene; V was cut back by 2 bases and J by 4 bases. The CDR3 totals 15 residues.

This clone was seen more than once but under ten times. This sequence joins TRBV7-9 and TRBJ1-5; 8 bases line up with TRBD1. The CDR3 loop spans 19 amino acids. Germline assignment: CDR1 SEHNR and CDR2 FQNEAQ (reference sequence). The trim removed 5 bases at V and 3 bases at J, leaving 18 bases unmatched. The CDR3 DNA sequence: TGTGCCAGCAGCCTCTGGACAGGGAGTAGTTTAGCTTCCAATCAGCCCCAGCATTTT. Encoded protein: CASSLWTGSSLASNQPQHF.

This clone has a handful of counts. The chain has TRBV28 and TRBJ2-7; the match to TRBD2 covers 13 bases. Germline V CDR1 and CDR2: MDHEN, SYDVKM. The CDR3 is 15 amino acids. After removal of 9 bases from V and 2 bases from J, the junction contained 7 bases not matched to a gene. The CDR3 DNA reads as TGTGCCAGTTCCGGGACTAGCGGGGCCCCCTACGAGCAGTACTTC. This translates into CASSGTSGAPYEQYF.

This clone was counted only a few times. The gene calls are TRBV7-3 and TRBJ2-1, with 12 bases lining up with TRBD2. The CDR3 runs 15 residues. The V segment lost 3 bases and the J segment 5 bases; nucleotides outside the gene matches: 2. CDR1 is SGHTA and CDR2 is FQGTGA in the germline V gene. CDR3 protein: CASSLTSGGNNEQFF. In DNA form, the CDR3 reads TGTGCCAGCAGCTTGACTAGCGGGGGCAACAATGAGCAGTTCTTC.

The chain carries TRBV2 and TRBJ1-5, with a tentative D call TRBD1 (6 bases). CDR3 length: 16 residues. The ends were cut back, 2 bases at V and 0 bases at J, with 11 bases in the middle. The germline CDR1 and CDR2 sequences are SNHLY and FYNNEI. The CDR3 protein is CASSEHTGSSNQPQHF. The CDR3 DNA is TGTGCCAGCAGTGAACATACAGGGAGTAGCAATCAGCCCCAGCATTTT.

The rearrangement links TRBV29-1 to TRBJ1-3; D gene uncertain. CDR1 and CDR2 (germline): SQVTM, ANQGSEA. The CDR3 has 13 residues. The ends were cut back, 2 bases at V and 5 bases at J, with 10 bases in the middle. CDR3 sequence (DNA): TGCAGCGTTGAAAAGGGTACACGAAACACCATATATTTT. This codes for CSVEKGTRNTIYF.

In this sample, this clone turned up a few times. The chain carries TRBV11-2 and TRBJ2-3; D ambiguous. CDR3 length equals 14 residues. Germline CDR1 and CDR2: SGHAT and FQNNGV. V shed 5 bases and J shed 1 base, with 10 bases lying between them. The CDR3 DNA is TGTGCCAGCAGCCTCTGGACGGGCACAGATACGCAGTATTTT. Translating it yields CASSLWTGTDTQYF.

The DNA of the CDR3 is TGTGCCACTGGACGCCGGGAGAATGAAAAACTGTTTTTT. This codes for CATGRRENEKLFF. The V call is TRBV28, the J call TRBJ1-4, with D hard to call. The CDR3 spans 13 residues. Germline assignment: CDR1 MDHEN and CDR2 SYDVKM. Trimming cost V 10 bases and J 5 bases, with 14 bases left between them.